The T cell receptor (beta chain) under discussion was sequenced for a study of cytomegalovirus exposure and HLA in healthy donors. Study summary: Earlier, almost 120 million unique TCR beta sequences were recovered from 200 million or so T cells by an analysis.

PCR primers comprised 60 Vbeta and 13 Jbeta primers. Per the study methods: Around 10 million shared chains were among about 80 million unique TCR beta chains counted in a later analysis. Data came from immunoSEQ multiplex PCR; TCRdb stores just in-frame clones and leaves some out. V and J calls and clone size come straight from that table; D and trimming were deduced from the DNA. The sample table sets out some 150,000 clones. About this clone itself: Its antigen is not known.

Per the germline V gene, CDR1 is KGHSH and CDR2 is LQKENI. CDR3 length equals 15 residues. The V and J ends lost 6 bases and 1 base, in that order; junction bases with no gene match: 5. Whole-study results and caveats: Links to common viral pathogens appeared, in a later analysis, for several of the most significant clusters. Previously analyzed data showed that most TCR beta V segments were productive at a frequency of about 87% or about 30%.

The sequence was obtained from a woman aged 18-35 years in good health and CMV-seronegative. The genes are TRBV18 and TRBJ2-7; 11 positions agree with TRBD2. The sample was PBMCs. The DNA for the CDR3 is TGTGCCAGCTCGCGTGGGACTAGCGGTTCCTACGAGCAGTACTTC. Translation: CASSRGTSGSYEQYF. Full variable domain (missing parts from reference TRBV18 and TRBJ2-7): NAGVMQNPRHLVRRRGQEARLRCSPMKGHSHVYWYRQLPEEGLKFMVYLQKENIIDESGMPKERFSAEFPKEGPSILRIQQVVRGDSAAYFCASSRGTSGSYEQYFGPGTRLTVT.